The next 13 T cell receptor beta chains were all read from a single sample in a study of T cells expressing NK-cell markers. Following a re-call of the 5' RACE reads, TCRdb has one entry per CDR3 protein and lacks DNA. This table lists 400,000 to 550,000 distinct CDR3 sequences. The sample was blood T cells: a sorted CD56 or NKG2C T cell subset, CD4+ or CD8+ T cells, or bulk PBMC T cells (not recorded which). These receptors all come from a woman aged 18 to 75 in good health.

The gene calls are TRBV20-1 and TRBJ2-3; lacking DNA, the TRBD1 call made by TCRdb goes unchecked. The germline CDR1 and CDR2 sequences are DFQATT and SNEGSKA (reference sequence). The CDR3 consists of 15 residues. The CDR3 spells CSALTGGAWADTQYF.

The V call is TRBV12-3 or TRBV12-4, the J call TRBJ1-1. There are 12 residues in the CDR3. The CDR3 sequence: CASKGLGTEAFF.

V and J are TRBV4-2 and TRBJ2-7; the TCRdb call, TRBD1, lacks DNA for checking. The CDR3 loop spans 18 amino acids. The germline V gene has CDR1 LGHNA and CDR2 YNFKEQ. The CDR3 protein is CASSQTQQVGVTSYEQYF.

The chain carries TRBV7-9 and TRBJ2-3; TCRdb calls TRBD2, which cannot be checked without DNA. Germline V lookup: CDR1 SEHNR, CDR2 FQNEAQ (reference sequence). This CDR3 region has 15 residues. This CDR3 is CASSPGLLPTDTQYF. Drawing the rest from reference TRBV7-9 and TRBJ2-3, the complete variable domain is DTGVSQNPRHKITKRGQNVTFRCDPISEHNRLYWYRQTLGQGPEFLTYFQNEAQLEKSRLLSDRFSAERPKGSFSTLEIQRTEQGDSAMYLCASSPGLLPTDTQYFGPGTRLTVL.

This rearrangement joins TRBV29-1 to TRBJ2-5; there is no DNA to check the TCRdb D call of TRBD1. The CDR3 spans 15 residues. Germline CDR1 is SQVTM and CDR2 is ANQGSEA. CDR3 residues: CSVGGRGEGGETQYF.

J is TRBJ2-1 and V is TRBV4-2; as DNA is missing, the TRBD1 call by TCRdb cannot be tested. The CDR3 totals 17 residues. Germline lookup yields CDR1 LGHNA and CDR2 YNFKEQ. CDR3 in amino acids: CASSQVSTGVGYNEQFF.

The V gene is TRBV7-2, the J gene TRBJ2-3; TCRdb gives TRBD1 as the D gene, but with no DNA this cannot be confirmed. This CDR3 is 14 amino acids long. The germline V gene has CDR1 SGHTA and CDR2 FQGNSA. The CDR3 spells CASSLVRGSDTQYF.

The rearrangement links TRBV24-1 to TRBJ2-2; TCRdb calls TRBD1, which cannot be checked without DNA. This CDR3 is 14 amino acids long. Germline lookup yields CDR1 KGHDR and CDR2 SFDVKD. CDR3 region: CATSGLSNTGELFF.

This rearrangement joins TRBV27 to TRBJ1-6. The CDR3 has 13 residues. CDR1 MNHEY and CDR2 SMNVEV come from the germline V gene (reference sequence). The CDR3 sequence: CASRTLYNSPLHF.

The CDR3: CASSPSLTDTQYF. This sequence joins TRBV18 and TRBJ2-3. Per the germline V gene, CDR1 is KGHSH and CDR2 is LQKENI. The length of the CDR3 is 13 residues.

V usage is TRBV9 and J usage is TRBJ1-3. In germline, CDR1 is SGDLS, CDR2 YYNGEE. There are 15 residues in the CDR3. The CDR3 sequence: CASSVSGRVRNTIYF.

The chain has TRBV9 and TRBJ1-1; absent DNA, TCRdb's TRBD1 call cannot be checked. Looked up from germline, CDR1 is SGDLS and CDR2 is YYNGEE. The CDR3 contains 13 residues. Here the CDR3 reads CASSAGTGAEAFF.

V and J are TRBV7-9 and TRBJ1-6; TCRdb picks TRBD1, but there is no DNA to check that call. Germline V CDR1 and CDR2: SEHNR, FQNEAQ (reference sequence). The CDR3 extends over 16 amino acids. The CDR3 sequence is CASSLYPGGLNSPLHF.